A selection of T cell receptor beta chains follows, all from one sample in a study of patients and donors after allogeneic stem cell transplantation. TCRdb analysed the RT-PCR reads with MiXCR anew, one entry per CDR3 protein. Counted here are about 400,000 distinct CDR3 sequences, approximately 16% occurring once; the ten biggest clones make up 7% to 7.5%. Sequenced: blood, either unsorted or a sorted T cell fraction (not recorded which). These receptors originate from a human donor who was either an allogeneic HSCT recipient or a stem cell or donor lymphocyte infusion donor (not recorded which). It is not recorded whose cells these are; they may come from a transplant donor. The CDR3 runs from the conserved cysteine through the conserved F or W. The order of the fields is V gene, J gene, clone size, D gene, CDR3 DNA, CDR3 protein. D genes are given only for firm matches. For some rows the clone size is stated as once, few or many, or as a class when expanded; others skip it.

>TRBV12-5|TRBJ2-7|.|TRBD1
TGTGCTAGTGGTTTGGCCCAGACAGGGAAGAGTGGCGAGCAGTACTTC
CASGLAQTGKSGEQYF
>TRBV25-1|TRBJ1-2|.|.
TGTGCCAGCAGTGAGAATCATGGCTACACCTTC
CASSENHGYTF
>TRBV10-3|TRBJ1-6|few|TRBD1
TGTGCCATCAGTGGACAGGGGGTTAATTCACCCCTCCACTTT
CAISGQGVNSPLHF
>TRBV20-1|TRBJ1-6|.|TRBD1
TGCAGTGCTGGGGACAGTCCCTCCTATAATTCACCCCTCCACTTT
CSAGDSPSYNSPLHF
>TRBV15|TRBJ2-7|few|TRBD2
TGTGCCACCAGCAGAGATTCTAGCGGGAGAGCGGAGCAGTACTTC
CATSRDSSGRAEQYF
>TRBV11-1|TRBJ2-5|.|TRBD2
TGTGCCAGCAGCTTACGTCTCGGGCTAGCGGGGGGTTTTCAAGAGACCCAGTACTTC
CASSLRLGLAGGFQETQYF
>TRBV6-6|TRBJ2-5|few|.
TGTGCCAGCGTCGACAGGTTTGGTGGCACCCAGTACTTC
CASVDRFGGTQYF
>TRBV20-1|TRBJ2-1|.|TRBD2
TGCAGTGCTAGTAGCGGGGGGCAGTTCTTC
CSASSGGQFF
>TRBV6-5|TRBJ2-1|.|TRBD2
TGTGCCAGCAGCCCGGGGGGGACCGTAGTGTTCTTC
CASSPGGTVVFF
>TRBV18|TRBJ2-4|few|TRBD1
TGTGCCAGCGTCAGGGGGCCCAAAAACATTCAGTACTTC
CASVRGPKNIQYF
>TRBV3-1|TRBJ2-3|.|.
TGTGCCAGCAGCCAAGGGGATTTTAGGGATACGCAGTATTTT
CASSQGDFRDTQYF
>TRBV4-3|TRBJ2-3|many|.
TGCGCCAGCAGCCAAGATGGGACAGATACGCAGTATTTT
CASSQDGTDTQYF
>TRBV9|TRBJ1-2|.|.
TGTGCCAGCAGCGACGCCGGGACGGCAATTAACTATGGCTACACCTTC
CASSDAGTAINYGYTF
>TRBV4-1|TRBJ2-3|few|TRBD1
TGCGCCAGCAGCCCGGGACAGGGGACAACAGATACGCAGTATTTT
CASSPGQGTTDTQYF
>TRBV19|TRBJ1-5|few|.
TGTGCCAGTAGACATGACACCTCCAATCAGCCCCAGCATTTT
CASRHDTSNQPQHF
>TRBV28|TRBJ2-1|.|TRBD2
TGTGCCAGCAGTTCGGTAGCGGGGGGGCCTTACAATGAGCAGTTCTTC
CASSSVAGGPYNEQFF
>TRBV2|TRBJ1-3|.|.
TGTGCCAGCAGTGAACGTTACATCGCCGCCTTT
CASSERYIAAF
>TRBV5-1|TRBJ2-1|.|TRBD2
TGCGCCAGCAGCCCCTTTAGCGGGAGCTACAATGAGCAGTTCTTC
CASSPFSGSYNEQFF
>TRBV6-5|TRBJ2-5|.|.
TGTGCCAGCAGTTATAGGACAGAGGTGGCGACCCAGTACTTC
CASSYRTEVATQYF
>TRBV6-1|TRBJ2-7|.|.
TGTGCCAGCAGCCCCGGACAGACGACCTATTACGAGCAGTACTTC
CASSPGQTTYYEQYF
>TRBV24-1|TRBJ2-7|few|TRBD2
TGTGCCACCAGTGATGGCGGGAGCTTCTACGAGCAGTACTTC
CATSDGGSFYEQYF
>TRBV20-1|TRBJ2-1|.|.
TGCAGTGCTAAAAAGCGGAACTACAATGAGCAGTTCTTC
CSAKKRNYNEQFF
>TRBV2|TRBJ1-5|.|.
TGTGCCAGCAGTGAGGATGACTATAGCAATCAGCCCCAGCATTTT
CASSEDDYSNQPQHF
>TRBV7-9|TRBJ1-2|.|TRBD1
TGTGCCAGCAGCTTAGAGGCTCGACAGGGTCTCTACACCTTC
CASSLEARQGLYTF
>TRBV2|TRBJ1-5|few|TRBD1
TGTGCCAGCAGTAGGGACAGGAGTTATCAGCCCCAGCATTTT
CASSRDRSYQPQHF
>TRBV20-1|TRBJ2-3|few|.
TGCAGTGCCCCAGGGGCAGATACGCAGTATTTT
CSAPGADTQYF
>TRBV28|TRBJ2-2|.|.
TGTGCCAGCAGTTTAGTTAGCGAGAAGCTGTTTTTT
CASSLVSEKLFF
>TRBV5-1|TRBJ1-5|many|.
TGCGCCAGCAGCCCGACAGGCGGGGATCAGCCCCAGCATTTT
CASSPTGGDQPQHF
>TRBV6-2/TRBV6-3|TRBJ2-4|once|.
TGTGCCAGCAGTTCCTCCCAAAAAGGGCTAGCCAAAAACATTCAGTACTTC
CASSSSQKGLAKNIQYF
>TRBV20-1|TRBJ2-3|.|.
TGCAGTGCTAGAGACGGGGTTGCAGATACGCAGTATTTT
CSARDGVADTQYF
>TRBV7-8|TRBJ2-7|.|TRBD2
TGTGCCAGCAGCAAATCGACTAGCGGAACCTACGAGCAGTACTTC
CASSKSTSGTYEQYF
>TRBV12-3/TRBV12-4|TRBJ2-1|many|TRBD2
TGTGCCAGCAGTTCGGGGACTAGGGTCCGTGAGCAGTTCTTC
CASSSGTRVREQFF
>TRBV9|TRBJ2-1|few|.
TGTGCCAGCAGCGTAACAGGGAGGAGCAATGAGCAGTTCTTC
CASSVTGRSNEQFF
>TRBV4-3|TRBJ2-2|.|TRBD2
TGCGCCAGCAGCCAATCCGCGGAGGGAGGGCGGGTCACCGGGGAGCTGTTTTTT
CASSQSAEGGRVTGELFF
>TRBV4-1|TRBJ2-6|few|.
TGCGCCAGCACCAGACCGACGTCGGGGGCCAACGTCCTGACTTTC
CASTRPTSGANVLTF
>TRBV5-6|TRBJ2-1|few|TRBD2
TGTGCCAGCAGCACCCGACTAGCGGGAGTAAAAAATGAGCAGTTCTTC
CASSTRLAGVKNEQFF
>TRBV12-3/TRBV12-4|TRBJ1-1|.|TRBD1
TGTGCCAGCAGACGTCTGACAGGGCGCCCCGAAGCTTTCTTT
CASRRLTGRPEAFF
>TRBV10-3|TRBJ1-2|.|TRBD1
TGTGCCATCAGTGAGTCGGGGACAGTCTATGGCTACACCTTC
CAISESGTVYGYTF
>TRBV6-4|TRBJ1-2|.|TRBD1
TGTGCCAGCAGTGATTTCGGGACAGGGAGATACACCTTC
CASSDFGTGRYTF
>TRBV5-1|TRBJ1-4|few|.
TGCGCCACCAGATTGGACGGAGAAAAACTGTTTTTT
CATRLDGEKLFF
>TRBV7-9|TRBJ2-5|.|.
TGTGCCAGCAGCTTCATGGGGGGCGAAGAGACCCAGTACTTC
CASSFMGGEETQYF
>TRBV7-3|TRBJ2-1|.|.
TGTGCCAGCAGCTTAAAAAGGGGGAGTAGAGCGGGAAATGAGCAGTTCTTC
CASSLKRGSRAGNEQFF